This T cell receptor (beta chain) was profiled in a study of neurological immune-mediated disorders. Study background: Relapsing-remitting forms accounted for about 90% of the 34 multiple sclerosis patients and secondary progressive forms for 3.

This clonotype was observed at least ten times. By 5'RACE with 10-nucleotide random UMIs, the cDNA was made. TCRdb used MiXCR to reprocess the 5' RACE reads, holding one entry per CDR3 protein. Here the sample spans over 35,000 distinct CDR3 sequences, 3.5% to 4% being singletons. This CDR3 spans 13 amino acids. Germline values: CDR1 LGHDT, CDR2 YNNKEL (reference sequence). V lost 0 bases to trimming and J lost 2 bases, with 3 bases between them. The source material was PBMCs. The rearrangement joins TRBV3-1 to TRBJ2-3; no clear D. This sequence was found in a man under 40 with multiple sclerosis. CDR3 nucleotide sequence: TGTGCCAGCAGCCAAGATTTCACAGATACGCAGTATTTT. This sequence encodes CASSQDFTDTQYF.